Shown below are 5 T cell receptor beta chains from a single sample sequenced in a study of regulatory T cells in long-lasting Graves disease. Regarding time point: newly diagnosed GD, antithyroid drugs for less than 3 months. Researchers made the TCR library from RNA that was extracted from PBMCs. Relying on iRepertoire HTBI primers and Arm-PCR of CDR3 regions, the team built TCR beta libraries. One entry per CDR3 protein results from TCRdb running MiXCR on the multiplex PCR reads. The sample shows about 540,000 distinct CDR3 sequences, 13% of them seen only once. The data also belong to a second study, concerning T cells in Graves' hyperthyroidism and ophthalmopathy.

Sequencing used peripheral blood mononuclear cells (PBMCs), obtained at new diagnosis, from a patient treated with antithyroid drugs. Every receptor here comes from a man younger than 40 with Graves disease.

At least ten counts were recorded for this clonotype. The genes are TRBV6-1 and TRBJ2-7; D is unclear. This CDR3 has 16 residues. The V gene lost 1 base and the J gene lost 9 bases, with 22 bases spanning the gap. Germline V gene lookup returns CDR1 MNHNS and CDR2 SASEGT. CDR3 amino acids: CASSEVFGRALTTQYF. The DNA of the CDR3 is TGTGCCAGCAGTGAAGTGTTTGGTAGAGCCCTTACGACGCAGTACTTC.

The V gene is TRBV6-1, the J gene TRBJ1-2, with D possibly matching TRBD1 (6 bases). From germline, CDR1 is MNHNS and CDR2 SASEGT. Trimming left V 0 bases short and J 1 base short, with 15 bases between. This CDR3 has 17 residues. CDR3 sequence (DNA): TGTGCCAGCAGTGAAGCGGTCGGGGGGCGTCGTAACTATGGCTACACCTTC. This encodes CASSEAVGGRRNYGYTF.

This clonotype appeared many times. DNA for the CDR3: TGTGCCAGCAGCCCACTGGAAGGCGAGACCCAGTACTTC. It codes for CASSPLEGETQYF. This chain joins TRBV7-9 and TRBJ2-5, with D unresolved. The CDR3 extends over 13 amino acids. V was pared by 5 bases and J by 5 bases, with 12 bases between. Per the germline V gene, CDR1 is SEHNR and CDR2 is FQNEAQ (reference sequence).

In its sample, this clonotype was seen a few times. V usage is TRBV29-1 and J usage is TRBJ1-4; D not resolved. CDR1 and CDR2 from the germline V gene are SQVTM and ANQGSEA. The ends were cut back, 7 bases at V and 8 bases at J, with 14 bases in the middle. The CDR3 contains 12 residues. The CDR3 bases are TGCAGCGGGGGAGAGGAAACGGAAAAACTGTTTTTT. Translating it yields CSGGEETEKLFF. Full variable domain (missing parts from reference TRBV29-1 and TRBJ1-4): SAVISQKPSRDICQRGTSLTIQCQVDSQVTMMFWYRQQPGQSLTLIATANQGSEATYESGFVIDKFPISRPNLTFSTLTVSNMSPEDSSIYLCSGGEETEKLFFGSGTQLSVL.

This clonotype was seen at least ten times. The chain joins TRBV19 to TRBJ2-5, with D possibly matching TRBD1 (5 bases). CDR3 size: 13 residues. Germline-derived CDR1 and CDR2 are LNHDA and SQIVND (reference sequence). Trimming left V 9 bases short and J 2 bases short, with 13 bases between. Here the CDR3 reads CASAQGLQETQYF. CDR3 coding DNA: TGTGCCAGCGCCCAGGGTTTACAAGAGACCCAGTACTTC. The variable domain in full, with the rest retrieved from reference TRBV19 and TRBJ2-5, is DGGITQSPKYLFRKEGQNVTLSCEQNLNHDAMYWYRQDPGQGLRLIYYSQIVNDFQKGDIAEGYSVSREKKESFPLTVTSAQKNPTAFYLCASAQGLQETQYFGPGTRLLVL.